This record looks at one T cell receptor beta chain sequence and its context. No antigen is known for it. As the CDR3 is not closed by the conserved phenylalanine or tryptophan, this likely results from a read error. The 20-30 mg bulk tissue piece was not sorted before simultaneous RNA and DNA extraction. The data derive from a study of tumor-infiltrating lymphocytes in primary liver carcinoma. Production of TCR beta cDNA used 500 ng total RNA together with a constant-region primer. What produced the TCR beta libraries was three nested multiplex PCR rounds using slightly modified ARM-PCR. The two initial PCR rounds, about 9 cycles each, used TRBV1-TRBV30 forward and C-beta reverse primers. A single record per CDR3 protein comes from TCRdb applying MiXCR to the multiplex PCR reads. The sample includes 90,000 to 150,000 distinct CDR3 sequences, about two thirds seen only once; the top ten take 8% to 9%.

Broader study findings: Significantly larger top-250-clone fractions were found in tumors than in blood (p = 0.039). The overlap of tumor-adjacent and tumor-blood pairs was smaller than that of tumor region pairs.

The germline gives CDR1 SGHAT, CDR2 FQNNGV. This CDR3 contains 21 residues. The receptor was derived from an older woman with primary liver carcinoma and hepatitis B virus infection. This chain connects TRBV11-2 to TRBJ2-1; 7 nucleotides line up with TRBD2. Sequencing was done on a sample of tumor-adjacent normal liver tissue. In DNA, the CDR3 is TGTGCCAGGAGCTTAGGATGGGCTAGCGGAAGGAGAAGCAAGACCTACAATGAGCAGTTCATC. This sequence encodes CARSLGWASGRRSKTYNEQFI.